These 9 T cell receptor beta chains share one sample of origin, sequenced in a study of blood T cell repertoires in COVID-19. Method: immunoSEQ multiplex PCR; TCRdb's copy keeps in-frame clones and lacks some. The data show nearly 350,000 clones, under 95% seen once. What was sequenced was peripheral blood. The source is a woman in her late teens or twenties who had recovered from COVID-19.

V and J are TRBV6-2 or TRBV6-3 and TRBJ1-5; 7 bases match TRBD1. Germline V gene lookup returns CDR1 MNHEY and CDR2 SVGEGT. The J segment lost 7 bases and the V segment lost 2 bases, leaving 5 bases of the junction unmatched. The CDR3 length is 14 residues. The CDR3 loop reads CASSYDRVRQPQHF. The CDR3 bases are TGTGCCAGCAGTTACGACAGGGTAAGACAGCCCCAGCATTTT.

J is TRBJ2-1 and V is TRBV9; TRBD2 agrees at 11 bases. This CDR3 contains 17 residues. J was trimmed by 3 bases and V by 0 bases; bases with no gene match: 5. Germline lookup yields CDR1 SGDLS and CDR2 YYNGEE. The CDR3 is CASSVAISGGGYNEQFF. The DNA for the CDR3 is TGTGCCAGCAGCGTAGCCATTAGCGGGGGGGGCTACAATGAGCAGTTCTTC.

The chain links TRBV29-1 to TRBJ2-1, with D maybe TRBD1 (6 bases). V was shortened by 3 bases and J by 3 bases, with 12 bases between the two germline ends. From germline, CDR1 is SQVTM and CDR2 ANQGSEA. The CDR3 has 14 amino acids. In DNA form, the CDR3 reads TGCAGCGTTGACCAGGACAGAAACTACAATGAGCAGTTCTTC. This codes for CSVDQDRNYNEQFF.

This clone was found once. CDR3: CASSQGLAIAKNIQYF. DNA of the CDR3: TGTGCCAGCAGTCAGGGACTAGCGATAGCCAAAAACATTCAGTACTTC. V usage is TRBV6-2 or TRBV6-3 and J usage is TRBJ2-4; 10 positions agree with TRBD2. The V segment lost 5 bases and the J segment 0 bases; nucleotides outside the gene matches: 4. CDR1 and CDR2 (germline): MNHEY, SVGEGT. This CDR3 is built from 16 residues.

DNA of the CDR3: TGTGCCAGCACGTCCCGGGGCGGGAGCCCGACAGATACGCAGTATTTT. Amino acids: CASTSRGGSPTDTQYF. The chain links TRBV9 to TRBJ2-3, with TRBD2 matching 7 bases. The CDR3 is made up of 16 amino acids. V gave up 6 bases and J gave up 3 bases; unmatched junction bases: 13. The germline V gene has CDR1 SGDLS and CDR2 YYNGEE.

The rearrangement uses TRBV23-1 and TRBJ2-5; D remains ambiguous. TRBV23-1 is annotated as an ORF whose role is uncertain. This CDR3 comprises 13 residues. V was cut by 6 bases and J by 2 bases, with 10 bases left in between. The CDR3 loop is CASSPIQQETQYF. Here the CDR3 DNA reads TGCGCCAGCAGCCCGATTCAGCAAGAGACCCAGTACTTC.

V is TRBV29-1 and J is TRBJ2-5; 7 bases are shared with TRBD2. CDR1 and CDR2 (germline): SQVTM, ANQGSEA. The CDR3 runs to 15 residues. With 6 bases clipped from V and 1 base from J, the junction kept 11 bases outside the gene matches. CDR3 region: CSVISSGTSQETQYF. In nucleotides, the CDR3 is TGCAGCGTCATATCTAGCGGAACCAGCCAAGAGACCCAGTACTTC.

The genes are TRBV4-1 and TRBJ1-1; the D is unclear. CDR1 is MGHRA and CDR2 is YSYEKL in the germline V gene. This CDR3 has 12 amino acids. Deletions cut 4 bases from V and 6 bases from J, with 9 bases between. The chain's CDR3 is CASSPGHAEAFF. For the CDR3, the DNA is TGCGCCAGCAGCCCGGGTCACGCTGAAGCTTTCTTT.

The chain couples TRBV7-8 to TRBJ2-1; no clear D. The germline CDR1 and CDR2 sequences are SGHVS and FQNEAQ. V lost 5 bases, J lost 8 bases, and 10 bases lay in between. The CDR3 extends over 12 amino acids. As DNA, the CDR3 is TGTGCCAGCAGCCGAAACCGGGATGAGCAGTTCTTC. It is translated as CASSRNRDEQFF.